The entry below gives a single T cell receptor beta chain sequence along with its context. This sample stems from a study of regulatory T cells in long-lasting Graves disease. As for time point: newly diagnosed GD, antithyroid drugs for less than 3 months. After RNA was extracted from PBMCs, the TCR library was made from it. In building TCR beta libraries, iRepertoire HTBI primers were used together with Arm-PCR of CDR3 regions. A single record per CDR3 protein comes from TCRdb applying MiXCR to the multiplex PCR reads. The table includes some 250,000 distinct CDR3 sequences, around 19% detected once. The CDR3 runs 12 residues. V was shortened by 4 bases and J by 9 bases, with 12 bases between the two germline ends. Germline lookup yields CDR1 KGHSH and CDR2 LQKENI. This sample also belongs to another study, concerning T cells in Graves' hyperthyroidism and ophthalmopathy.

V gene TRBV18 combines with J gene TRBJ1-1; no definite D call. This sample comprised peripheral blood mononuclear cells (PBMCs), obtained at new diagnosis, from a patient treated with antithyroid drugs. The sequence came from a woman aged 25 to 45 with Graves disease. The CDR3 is CASSLDRVQAFF. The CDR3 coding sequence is TGTGCCAGCTCACTTGACCGTGTCCAAGCTTTCTTT.